The rows below give T cell receptor beta chains drawn from one sample of a study of shared clonotypes between healthy human individuals. Libraries were prepared by immunoSEQ multiplex PCR; TCRdb keeps only in-frame clonotypes and omits some of them. The profile covers over 950,000 clones, with approximately 80% appearing a single time and 0.89% taken by the ten largest. The source material was memory CD4+ T cells from PBMCs. Receptor source: a man between 18 and 35 years old in good health. Some clones in this sample may be carry-over from other donors' samples. Each CDR3 is given with its conserved first and last residue. The D gene is left open where the match is weak. Size is stated for part of the rows, as once, few or many counts, or as a class when the clone is expanded.

>NA|TRBJ2-7|TRBD2|TRBV9
CASSGVAGGRSVEQYF
TGTGCCAGCAGCGGAGTAGCGGGAGGTCGGTCGGTTGAGCAGTACTTC
>NA|TRBJ2-3|TRBD2|TRBV5-6
CASSPQAGTGLTQYF
TGTGCCAGCAGCCCTCAAGCGGGAACGGGGCTCACGCAGTATTTT
>NA|TRBJ1-2|TRBD1|TRBV5-1
CASSLGTGGDYGYTF
TGCGCCAGCAGCTTGGGGACAGGGGGCGACTATGGCTACACCTTC
>NA|TRBJ2-7|TRBD1|TRBV10-3
CAIGQGLYEQYF
TGTGCCATCGGACAGGGGCTCTACGAGCAGTACTTC
>NA|TRBJ2-7|NA|TRBV5-1
CASSAEGSWGEQYF
TGCGCCAGCAGCGCAGAAGGTTCCTGGGGCGAGCAGTACTTC
>few|TRBJ1-1|NA|TRBV7-3
CASSQTPGRPAFF
TGTGCCAGCAGCCAGACACCGGGAAGGCCAGCTTTCTTT
>few|TRBJ2-3|NA|TRBV4-2
CASSQEGPLKRDTQYF
TGTGCCAGCAGCCAAGAGGGGCCCCTAAAACGAGATACGCAGTATTTT
>NA|TRBJ1-5|NA|TRBV6-1
CASSGRAGEVWSNQPQHF
TGTGCCAGCAGTGGAAGGGCAGGGGAGGTCTGGAGCAATCAGCCCCAGCATTTT
>NA|TRBJ2-7|NA|TRBV2
CASRTRKSHEQYF
TGTGCCAGCAGGACTAGGAAGTCCCACGAGCAGTACTTC
>NA|TRBJ1-1|NA|TRBV5-1
CASSGRGQSTEAFF
TGCGCCAGCAGCGGTAGAGGGCAATCCACTGAAGCTTTCTTT
>NA|TRBJ1-6|NA|TRBV2
CASSRYSYNSPLHF
TGTGCCAGCAGTCGATACTCCTATAATTCACCCCTCCACTTT
>NA|TRBJ2-1|NA|TRBV7-3
CASSLVKGQEQFF
TGTGCCAGCAGCTTGGTCAAGGGGCAGGAGCAGTTCTTC
>once|TRBJ2-5|TRBD1|TRBV27
CASTGDRAGETQYF
TGTGCCAGCACCGGGGACAGGGCTGGGGAGACCCAGTACTTC
>few|TRBJ2-7|TRBD2|TRBV28
CASRLPSGAGEQYF
TGTGCCAGCAGGCTACCTAGCGGGGCCGGCGAGCAGTACTTC
>NA|TRBJ1-2|NA|TRBV28
CASATGGFYGYTF
TGTGCCAGCGCAACCGGGGGGTTCTATGGCTACACCTTC
>NA|TRBJ2-1|NA|TRBV7-2
CASSLAFSGEQFF
TGTGCCAGCAGCTTAGCTTTTTCCGGAGAGCAGTTCTTC
>NA|TRBJ2-1|NA|TRBV5-1
CASSLIGSSYNEQFF
TGCGCCAGCAGCCTGATCGGGAGCTCCTACAATGAGCAGTTCTTC
>NA|TRBJ2-1|NA|TRBV7-2
CASSPMRTTRWDEQFF
TGTGCCAGCAGCCCGATGAGGACTACACGTTGGGATGAGCAGTTCTTC
>NA|TRBJ1-4|NA|TRBV27
CASSNRPRAGEKLFF
TGTGCCAGCAGTAATCGGCCCCGAGCAGGTGAAAAACTGTTTTTT
>NA|TRBJ2-7|NA|TRBV6-5
CASSYGVPGWGTEQYF
TGTGCCAGCAGTTATGGGGTTCCTGGATGGGGCACGGAGCAGTACTTC
>once|TRBJ2-2|TRBD1|TRBV28
CASSPLDRAGELFF
TGTGCCAGCAGCCCCCTCGACAGGGCCGGGGAGCTGTTTTTT
>NA|TRBJ1-1|NA|TRBV11-2
CASSLLLGAASLAFF
TGTGCCAGCAGCTTACTCCTAGGGGCCGCGAGTTTAGCTTTCTTT
>NA|TRBJ1-2|NA|TRBV20-1
CSARGRAVTF
TGCAGTGCTAGGGGCAGGGCCGTTACCTTC
>NA|TRBJ1-2|NA|TRBV18
CASSQGPDYGYTF
TGTGCCAGCTCACAGGGACCGGACTATGGCTACACCTTC
>NA|TRBJ1-5|TRBD1|TRBV7-2
CASSPGGGQGGNQPQHF
TGTGCCAGCAGCCCCGGAGGGGGACAGGGGGGCAATCAGCCCCAGCATTTT
>once|TRBJ2-7|NA|TRBV20-1
CSAASYEQYF
TGCAGTGCCGCCTCCTACGAGCAGTACTTC
>NA|TRBJ2-5|NA|TRBV28
CASSFLRGAETQYF
TGTGCCAGCAGTTTCTTGAGGGGAGCAGAGACCCAGTACTTC
>NA|TRBJ1-1|TRBD1|TRBV6-5
CASNTLTGRGTEAFF
TGTGCCAGTAATACTTTGACAGGGAGGGGGACTGAAGCTTTCTTT
>NA|TRBJ2-7|NA|TRBV27
CASSIHRGQGPTKQYF
TGTGCCAGCAGTATTCACCGGGGGCAGGGGCCTACGAAGCAGTACTTC